This T cell receptor beta chain was sequenced in a study of shared clonotypes between healthy human individuals. Points from the study as a whole: With few donors, the genetic and exposure-history diversity represented was limited. Large depth notwithstanding, sorted-subset sequencing proved incomplete by rarefaction. It was the non-shared clonotypes that had lower generation probabilities than clonotypes shared by all four donors.

CD45RO-negative cells were positively selected for CCR7, leaving out terminally differentiated effector memory CD45RA+ cells. V shed 5 bases and J shed 0 bases, with 10 bases lying between them. Germline CDR1 and CDR2: MDHEN and SYDVKM. CDR3 size: 15 residues. The authors ran the assay at deep level. Sequencing used immunoSEQ multiplex PCR; TCRdb keeps in-frame clones, though not all of them. Among roughly 1,800,000 clones listed, about 94% were seen once. Notes on this clone: No antigen is known for it.

This clonotype was obtained from a young man in good health. Sequenced material: naive CD8+ T cells sorted from blood. The chain links TRBV28 to TRBJ2-2; no clear D gene. In nucleotides, the CDR3 is TGTGCCAGCAGTGAGACCGGATCGAACACCGGGGAGCTGTTTTTT. Amino acids: CASSETGSNTGELFF.